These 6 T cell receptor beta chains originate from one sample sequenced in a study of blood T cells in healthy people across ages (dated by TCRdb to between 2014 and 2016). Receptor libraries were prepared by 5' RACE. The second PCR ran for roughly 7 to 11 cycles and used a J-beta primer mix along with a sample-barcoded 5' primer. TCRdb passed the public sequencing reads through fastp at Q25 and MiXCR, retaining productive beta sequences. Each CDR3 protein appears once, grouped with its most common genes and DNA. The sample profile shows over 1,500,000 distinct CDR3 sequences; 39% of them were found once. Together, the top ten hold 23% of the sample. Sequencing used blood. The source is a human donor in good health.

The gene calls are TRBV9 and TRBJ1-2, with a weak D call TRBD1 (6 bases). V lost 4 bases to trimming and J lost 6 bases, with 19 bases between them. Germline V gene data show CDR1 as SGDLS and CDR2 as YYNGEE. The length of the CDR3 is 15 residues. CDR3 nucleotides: TGTGCCAGCAGCCTCAGGACAGCCGCCGGGCATGGCTACACCTTC. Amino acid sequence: CASSLRTAAGHGYTF.

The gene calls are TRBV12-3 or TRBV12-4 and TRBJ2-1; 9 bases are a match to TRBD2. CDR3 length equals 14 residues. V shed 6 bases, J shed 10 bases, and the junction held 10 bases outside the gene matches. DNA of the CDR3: TGTGCCAGCAGCACACAAGGACTAGCGTTGGAGCAGTTCTTC. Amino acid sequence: CASSTQGLALEQFF.

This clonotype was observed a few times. CDR3 protein: CASSQIGTGGDEQFF. The CDR3 DNA sequence: TGCGCCAGCAGCCAAATTGGGACAGGTGGGGATGAGCAGTTCTTC. The rearrangement joins TRBV4-1 to TRBJ2-1; TRBD1 agrees at 8 bases. The CDR3 runs to 15 residues. The germline gives CDR1 MGHRA, CDR2 YSYEKL. V lost 2 bases and J lost 8; bases outside the gene matches: 8.

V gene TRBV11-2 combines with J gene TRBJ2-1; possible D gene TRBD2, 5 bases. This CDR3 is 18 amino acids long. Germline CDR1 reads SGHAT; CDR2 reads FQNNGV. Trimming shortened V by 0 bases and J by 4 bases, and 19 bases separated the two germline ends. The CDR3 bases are TGTGCCAGCAGCTTAGAGCGGTCTAGCCGAAGCCAGTACAATGAGCAGTTCTTC. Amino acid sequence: CASSLERSSRSQYNEQFF.

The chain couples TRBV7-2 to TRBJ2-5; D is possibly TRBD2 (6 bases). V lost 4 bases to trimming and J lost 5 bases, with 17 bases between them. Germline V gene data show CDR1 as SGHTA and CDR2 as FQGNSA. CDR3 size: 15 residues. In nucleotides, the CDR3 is TGTGCCAGCAGCTCTGGGACTCTCAGACGGGAGACCCAGTACTTC. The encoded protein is CASSSGTLRRETQYF.

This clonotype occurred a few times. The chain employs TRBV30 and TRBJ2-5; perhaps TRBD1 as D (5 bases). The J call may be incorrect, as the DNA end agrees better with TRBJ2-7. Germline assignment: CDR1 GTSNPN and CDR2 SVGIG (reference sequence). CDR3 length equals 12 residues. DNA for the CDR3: TGTGCCTGGAGTTATGGACATGGCGAGCAGTACTTC. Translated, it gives CAWSYGHGEQYF.